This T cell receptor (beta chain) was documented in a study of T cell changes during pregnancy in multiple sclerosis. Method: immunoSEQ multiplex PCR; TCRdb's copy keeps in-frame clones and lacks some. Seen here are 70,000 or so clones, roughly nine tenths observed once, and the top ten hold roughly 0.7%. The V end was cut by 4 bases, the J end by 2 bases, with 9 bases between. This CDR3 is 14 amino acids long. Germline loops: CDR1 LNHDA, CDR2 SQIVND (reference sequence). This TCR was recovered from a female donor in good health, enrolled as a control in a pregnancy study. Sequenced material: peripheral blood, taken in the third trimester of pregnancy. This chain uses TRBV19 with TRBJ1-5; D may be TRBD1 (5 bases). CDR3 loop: CASSTQQGNQPQHF. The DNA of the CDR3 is TGTGCCAGTAGTACGCAACAGGGCAATCAGCCCCAGCATTTT.